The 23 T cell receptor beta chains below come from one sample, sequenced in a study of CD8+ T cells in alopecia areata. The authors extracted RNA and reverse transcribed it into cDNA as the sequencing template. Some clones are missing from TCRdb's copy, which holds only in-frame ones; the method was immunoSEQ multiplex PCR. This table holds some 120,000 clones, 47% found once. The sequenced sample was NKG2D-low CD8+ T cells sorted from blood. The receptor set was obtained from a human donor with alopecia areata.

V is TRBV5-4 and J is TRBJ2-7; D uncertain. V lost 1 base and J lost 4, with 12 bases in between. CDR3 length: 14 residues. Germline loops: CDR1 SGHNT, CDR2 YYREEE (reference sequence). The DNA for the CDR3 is TGTGCCAGCAGCTTGTCTCCGAAAATTTACGAGCAGTACTTC. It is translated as CASSLSPKIYEQYF.

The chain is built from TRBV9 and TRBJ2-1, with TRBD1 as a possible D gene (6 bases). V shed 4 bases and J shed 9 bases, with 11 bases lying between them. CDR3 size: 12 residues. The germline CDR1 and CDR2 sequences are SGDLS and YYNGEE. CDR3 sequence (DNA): TGTGCCAGCAGCCATACAGGGTTTGAGCAGTTCTTC. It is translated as CASSHTGFEQFF. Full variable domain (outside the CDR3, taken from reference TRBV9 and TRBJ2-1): DSGVTQTPKHLITATGQRVTLRCSPRSGDLSVYWYQQSLDQGLQFLIQYYNGEERAKGNILERFSAQQFPDLHSELNLSSLELGDSALYFCASSHTGFEQFFGPGTRLTVL.

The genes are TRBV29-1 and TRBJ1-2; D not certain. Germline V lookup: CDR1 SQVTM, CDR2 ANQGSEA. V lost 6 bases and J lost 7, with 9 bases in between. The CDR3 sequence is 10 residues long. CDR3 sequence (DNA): TGCAGCGTCGATGGCCGTGGCTACACCTTC. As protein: CSVDGRGYTF.

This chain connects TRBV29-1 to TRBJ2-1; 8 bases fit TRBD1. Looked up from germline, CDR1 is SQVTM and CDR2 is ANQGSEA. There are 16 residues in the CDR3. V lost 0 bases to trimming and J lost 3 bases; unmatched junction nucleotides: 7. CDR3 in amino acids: CSVEDLETGDYNEQFF. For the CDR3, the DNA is TGCAGCGTTGAAGATCTTGAGACAGGGGACTACAATGAGCAGTTCTTC.

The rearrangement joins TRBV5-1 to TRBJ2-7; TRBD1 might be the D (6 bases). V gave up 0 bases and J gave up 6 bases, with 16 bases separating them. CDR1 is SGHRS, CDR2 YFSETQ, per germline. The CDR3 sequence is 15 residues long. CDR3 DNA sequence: TGCGCCAGCAGCTTGGCAACAGGGAGTCTTCGCGAGCAGTACTTC. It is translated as CASSLATGSLREQYF. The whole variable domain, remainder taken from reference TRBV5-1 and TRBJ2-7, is KAGVTQTPRYLIKTRGQQVTLSCSPISGHRSVSWYQQTPGQGLQFLFEYFSETQRNKGNFPGRFSGRQFSNSRSEMNVSTLELGDSALYLCASSLATGSLREQYFGPGTRLTVT.

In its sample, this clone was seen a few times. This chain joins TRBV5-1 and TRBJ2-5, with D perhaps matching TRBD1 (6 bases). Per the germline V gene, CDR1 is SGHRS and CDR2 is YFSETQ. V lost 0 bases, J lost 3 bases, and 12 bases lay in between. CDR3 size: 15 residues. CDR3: CASSLVVTGEETQYF. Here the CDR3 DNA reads TGCGCCAGCAGCTTGGTGGTGACAGGAGAAGAGACCCAGTACTTC.

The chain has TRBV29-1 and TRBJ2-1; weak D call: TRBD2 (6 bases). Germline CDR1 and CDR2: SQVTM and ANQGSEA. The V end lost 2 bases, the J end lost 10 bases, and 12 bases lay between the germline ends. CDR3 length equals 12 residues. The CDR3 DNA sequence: TGCAGCGTTGAAAATATGCGGGGCGAGCAGTTCTTC. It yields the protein CSVENMRGEQFF.

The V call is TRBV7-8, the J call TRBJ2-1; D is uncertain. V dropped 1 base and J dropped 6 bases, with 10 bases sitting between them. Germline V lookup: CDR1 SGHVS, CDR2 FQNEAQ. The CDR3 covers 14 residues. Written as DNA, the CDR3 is TGTGCCAGCAGCTTAGGTGCTGGCTTCAATGAGCAGTTCTTC. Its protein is CASSLGAGFNEQFF.

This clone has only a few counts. CDR3 in DNA: TGCAGCGTTGAAGGGCAGATCTATGGCTACACCTTC. This gives the protein CSVEGQIYGYTF. This sequence joins TRBV29-1 and TRBJ1-2; D not resolved. The CDR3 has 12 residues. Between the trimmed V and J ends, which lost 1 base and 4 bases, there was a span of 7 bases. Germline CDR1 is SQVTM and CDR2 is ANQGSEA.

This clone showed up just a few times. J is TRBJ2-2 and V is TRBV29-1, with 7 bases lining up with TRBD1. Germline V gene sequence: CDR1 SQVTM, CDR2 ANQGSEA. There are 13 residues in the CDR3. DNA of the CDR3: TGCAGTGCCTCAGGGGGAAACACCGGGGAGCTGTTTTTT. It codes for CSASGGNTGELFF.

The CDR3 region has the DNA TGTGCCAGCAGCTTATGGGCGGGGGACAGGGGCGATGAGCAGTTCTTC. The encoded protein is CASSLWAGDRGDEQFF. V gene TRBV7-3 combines with J gene TRBJ2-1, with 10 bases matching TRBD1. Germline V CDR1 and CDR2: SGHTA, FQGTGA. After removal of 2 bases from V and 8 bases from J, the junction contained 9 bases not matched to a gene. The CDR3 has 16 residues.

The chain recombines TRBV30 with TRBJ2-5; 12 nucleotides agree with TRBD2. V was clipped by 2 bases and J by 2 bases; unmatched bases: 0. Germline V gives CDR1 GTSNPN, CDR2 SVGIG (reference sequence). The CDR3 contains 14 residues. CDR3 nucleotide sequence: TGTGCCTGGAGTACTAGCGGGGGGCAAGAGACCCAGTACTTC. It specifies CAWSTSGGQETQYF.

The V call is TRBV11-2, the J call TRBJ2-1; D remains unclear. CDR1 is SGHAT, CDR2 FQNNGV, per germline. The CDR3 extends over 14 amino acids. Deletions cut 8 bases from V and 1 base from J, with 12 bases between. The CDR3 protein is CASRWHSSYNEQFF. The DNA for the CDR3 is TGTGCCAGCCGTTGGCACAGTTCCTACAATGAGCAGTTCTTC. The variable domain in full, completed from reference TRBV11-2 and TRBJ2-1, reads EAGVAQSPRYKIIEKRQSVAFWCNPISGHATLYWYQQILGQGPKLLIQFQNNGVVDDSQLPKDRFSAERLKGVDSTLKIQPAKLEDSAVYLCASRWHSSYNEQFFGPGTRLTVL.

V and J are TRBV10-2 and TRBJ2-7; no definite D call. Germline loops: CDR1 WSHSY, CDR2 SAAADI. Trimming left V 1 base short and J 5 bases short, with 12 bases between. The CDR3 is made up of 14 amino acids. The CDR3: CASSELVQVNEQYF. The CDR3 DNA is TGCGCCAGCAGTGAGTTGGTTCAAGTCAACGAGCAGTACTTC.

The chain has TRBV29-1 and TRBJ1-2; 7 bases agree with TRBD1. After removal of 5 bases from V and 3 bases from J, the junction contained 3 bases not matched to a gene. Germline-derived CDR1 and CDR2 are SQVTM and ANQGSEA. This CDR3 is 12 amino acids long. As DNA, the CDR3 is TGCAGCGTTATCGGACAGGACTATGGCTACACCTTC. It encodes CSVIGQDYGYTF.

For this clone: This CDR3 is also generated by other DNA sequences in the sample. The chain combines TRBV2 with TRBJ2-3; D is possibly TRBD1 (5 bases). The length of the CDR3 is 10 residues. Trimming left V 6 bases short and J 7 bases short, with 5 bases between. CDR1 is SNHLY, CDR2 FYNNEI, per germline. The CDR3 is CASRGHTQYF. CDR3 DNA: TGTGCCAGCAGGGGGCATACGCAGTATTTT.

CDR3 protein: CSVAWTGSHEQFF. The DNA for the CDR3 is TGCAGCGTTGCTTGGACAGGGAGCCATGAGCAGTTCTTC. This chain links TRBV29-1 with TRBJ2-1, with 8 bases lining up with TRBD1. This CDR3 spans 13 amino acids. Germline V lookup: CDR1 SQVTM, CDR2 ANQGSEA. V was clipped by 4 bases and J by 8 bases; unmatched bases: 7.

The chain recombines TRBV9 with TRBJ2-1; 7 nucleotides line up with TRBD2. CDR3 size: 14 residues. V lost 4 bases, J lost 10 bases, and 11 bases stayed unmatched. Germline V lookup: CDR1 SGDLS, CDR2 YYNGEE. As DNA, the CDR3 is TGTGCCAGCAGCCCGAGGGAGGGCCCCCGGGAGCAGTTCTTC. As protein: CASSPREGPREQFF.

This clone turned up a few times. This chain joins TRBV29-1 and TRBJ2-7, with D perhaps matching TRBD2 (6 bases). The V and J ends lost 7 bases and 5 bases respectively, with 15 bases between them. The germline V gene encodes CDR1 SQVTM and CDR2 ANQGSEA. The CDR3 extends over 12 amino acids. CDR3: CSALAGLDEQYF. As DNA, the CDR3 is TGCAGCGCACTAGCCGGTTTGGACGAGCAGTACTTC.

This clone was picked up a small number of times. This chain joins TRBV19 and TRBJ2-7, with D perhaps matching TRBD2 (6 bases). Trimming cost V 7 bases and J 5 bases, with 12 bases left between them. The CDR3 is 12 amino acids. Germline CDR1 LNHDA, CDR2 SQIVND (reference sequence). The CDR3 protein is CASTGTYNEQYF. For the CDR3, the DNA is TGTGCCAGTACCGGGACTTACAACGAGCAGTACTTC.

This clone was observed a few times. This CDR3 reads CAWSNSDEQFF. The CDR3 DNA follows: TGTGCCTGGAGTAATTCCGACGAGCAGTTCTTC. The chain combines TRBV30 with TRBJ2-1; D is unresolved. Germline CDR1 is GTSNPN and CDR2 is SVGIG (reference sequence). This CDR3 is 11 amino acids long. The V gene lost 2 bases and the J gene lost 10 bases, with 9 bases spanning the gap.

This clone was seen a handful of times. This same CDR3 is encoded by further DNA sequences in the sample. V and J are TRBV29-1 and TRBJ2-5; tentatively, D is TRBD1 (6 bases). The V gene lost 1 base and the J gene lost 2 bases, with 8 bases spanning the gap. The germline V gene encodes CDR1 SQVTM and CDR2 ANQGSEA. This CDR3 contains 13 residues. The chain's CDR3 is CSVEGQEQETQYF. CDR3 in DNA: TGCAGCGTTGAAGGACAGGAGCAAGAGACCCAGTACTTC. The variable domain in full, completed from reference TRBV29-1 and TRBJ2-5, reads SAVISQKPSRDICQRGTSLTIQCQVDSQVTMMFWYRQQPGQSLTLIATANQGSEATYESGFVIDKFPISRPNLTFSTLTVSNMSPEDSSIYLCSVEGQEQETQYFGPGTRLLVL.

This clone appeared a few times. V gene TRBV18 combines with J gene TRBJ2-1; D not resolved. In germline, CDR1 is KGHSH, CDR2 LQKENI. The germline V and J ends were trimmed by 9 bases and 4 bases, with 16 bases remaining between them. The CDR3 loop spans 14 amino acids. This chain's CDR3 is CASLRMDGYNEQFF. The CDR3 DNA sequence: TGTGCCAGTCTTCGTATGGACGGATACAATGAGCAGTTCTTC. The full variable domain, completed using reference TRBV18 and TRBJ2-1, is NAGVMQNPRHLVRRRGQEARLRCSPMKGHSHVYWYRQLPEEGLKFMVYLQKENIIDESGMPKERFSAEFPKEGPSILRIQQVVRGDSAAYFCASLRMDGYNEQFFGPGTRLTVL.